This T cell receptor beta chain emerged from a study of neurological immune-mediated disorders. Broader study findings: No CDR3 amino acid sequences recurred among expanded clones across subjects, suggesting private repertoires in all groups.

This clonotype was counted at least ten times. What it binds is not known. Using its own MiXCR run on the 5' RACE reads, TCRdb lists one record per CDR3 protein. The table records 30,000 or so distinct CDR3 sequences, just over 4% of them present only once. The germline V and J ends were trimmed by 7 bases and 9 bases, with 16 bases remaining between them. Germline CDR1 is MNHEY and CDR2 is SVGEGT. The CDR3 is made up of 13 amino acids. Sorted libraries were derived from roughly 1 million CD4+ or CD8+ T cells. The sample taken for sequencing was CD4+ T cells from blood. This sequence joins TRBV6-2 or TRBV6-3 and TRBJ2-1, with D perhaps TRBD1 (6 bases). The sequence derives from a woman in her 40s in good health. CDR3: CASTLQGFSEQFF. CDR3 nucleotides: TGTGCCAGCACCTTACAGGGATTCAGTGAGCAGTTCTTC.